The next 24 T cell receptor beta chains were all read from a single sample in a study of cytomegalovirus exposure and HLA in healthy donors. 60 Vbeta and 13 Jbeta primers were used in PCR. Sequenced by immunoSEQ multiplex PCR; TCRdb stores in-frame clones only, minus some. The table lists roughly 93,000 clones, roughly 70% of them singletons. Material: PBMCs. The origin of the receptors is a man aged 40-50 years in good health and CMV-seronegative.

The chain joins TRBV6-6 to TRBJ1-6; no clear D. Trimming stripped 7 bases from V and 10 bases from J, with 11 bases between. Germline CDR1 reads MNHNY; CDR2 reads SVGAGI (reference sequence). This CDR3 is 12 amino acids long. CDR3 nucleotides: TGTGCCAGCACTGCCTTAAGCTCACCCCTCCACTTT. It codes for CASTALSSPLHF.

Only a few counts were recorded for this clone. The rearrangement joins TRBV28 to TRBJ2-7; 7 bases agree with TRBD1. In germline, CDR1 is MDHEN, CDR2 SYDVKM. CDR3 length equals 13 residues. Trimming took 5 bases from V and 2 from J; bases not matched to a gene: 3. DNA for the CDR3: TGTGCCAGCAGTCCGGGACAGCCCTACGAGCAGTACTTC. Translated: CASSPGQPYEQYF. Full variable domain (remainder filled in from reference TRBV28 and TRBJ2-7): DVKVTQSSRYLVKRTGEKVFLECVQDMDHENMFWYRQDPGLGLRLIYFSYDVKMKEKGDIPEGYSVSREKKERFSLILESASTNQTSMYLCASSPGQPYEQYFGPGTRLTVT.

This clone was observed a few times. This chain connects TRBV4-1 to TRBJ2-3; no clear D gene. The CDR3 totals 14 residues. V lost 0 bases and J lost 4, with 8 bases in between. Germline V lookup: CDR1 MGHRA, CDR2 YSYEKL. CDR3 amino acids: CASSQDRRADTQYF. In DNA, the CDR3 is TGCGCCAGCAGCCAAGATCGCCGCGCAGATACGCAGTATTTT.

V gene TRBV14 combines with J gene TRBJ1-2; tentative D call: TRBD1 (5 bases). CDR1 is SGHDN and CDR2 is FVKESK in the germline V gene. The CDR3 extends over 17 amino acids. Trimming removed 0 bases from V and 10 bases from J, with 24 bases in between. The CDR3 loop is CASSQEKRGVLGSDYTF. The CDR3 region has the DNA TGTGCCAGCAGCCAAGAAAAACGGGGGGTCTTAGGTTCTGACTACACCTTC.

The J gene is TRBJ2-3, the V gene TRBV5-6; 8 bases are a match to TRBD1. The germline CDR1 and CDR2 sequences are SGHDT and YYEEEE. Losses at the gene ends were 4 bases for V and 4 bases for J; bases not matched to a gene: 8. This CDR3 comprises 15 residues. CDR3: CASSPQGARADTQYF. CDR3 nucleotide sequence: TGTGCCAGCAGCCCTCAGGGGGCGCGTGCAGATACGCAGTATTTT.

This rearrangement joins TRBV4-1 to TRBJ1-5; a possible D gene is TRBD1 (5 bases). V was pared by 4 bases and J by 2 bases, with 15 bases between. This CDR3 region has 16 residues. From germline, CDR1 is MGHRA and CDR2 YSYEKL. The CDR3 loop is CASSPRWGAGNQPQHF. The CDR3 DNA reads TGCGCCAGCAGCCCCCGTTGGGGCGCGGGCAATCAGCCCCAGCATTTT.

This clone came up once. Other nucleotide sequences in the sample specify the same CDR3. V and J are TRBV6-1 and TRBJ2-1; 13 nucleotides match TRBD2. The length of the CDR3 is 14 residues. Per the germline V gene, CDR1 is MNHNS and CDR2 is SASEGT. V was pared by 7 bases and J by 6 bases, with 3 bases of the junction left unmatched. The CDR3 DNA is TGTGCCAGCAAGGGACTAGCGGGGTTCAATGAGCAGTTCTTC. Its protein is CASKGLAGFNEQFF.

This clone has a handful of counts. The V call is TRBV2, the J call TRBJ2-1, with 10 bases that match TRBD2. Trimming at V came to 6 bases and at J to 3 bases, leaving 29 bases not matched to a gene. The CDR3 is 23 amino acids. The germline gives CDR1 SNHLY, CDR2 FYNNEI. The CDR3 DNA reads as TGTGCCAGCAGGCTCTATCCTGGCCCGACTCTAGCGGGGGCTACGGCTGACTACAATGAGCAGTTCTTC. Its translation: CASRLYPGPTLAGATADYNEQFF.

V usage is TRBV6-5 and J usage is TRBJ1-2; 8 bases line up with TRBD1. From germline, CDR1 is MNHEY and CDR2 SVGAGI. V gave up 4 bases and J gave up 4 bases; unmatched junction bases: 8. The CDR3 runs 15 residues. The CDR3 loop is CASSFRTGSFYGYTF. DNA for the CDR3: TGTGCCAGCAGTTTTAGGACAGGGAGTTTCTATGGCTACACCTTC.

The genes are TRBV7-2 and TRBJ2-2; TRBD1 matches at 7 bases. The CDR3 has 16 residues. Looked up from germline, CDR1 is SGHTA and CDR2 is FQGNSA. V dropped 0 bases and J dropped 2; count of bases not matched to a gene: 3. In DNA, the CDR3 is TGTGCCAGCAGCTTAGCGGGGACAGTAAACACCGGGGAGCTGTTTTTT. The encoded protein is CASSLAGTVNTGELFF. The whole variable domain, remainder taken from reference TRBV7-2 and TRBJ2-2, is GAGVSQSPSNKVTEKGKDVELRCDPISGHTALYWYRQSLGQGLEFLIYFQGNSAPDKSGLPSDRFSAERTGGSVSTLTIQRTQQEDSAVYLCASSLAGTVNTGELFFGEGSRLTVL.

This chain links TRBV7-2 with TRBJ1-3; 8 bases map to TRBD1. The CDR3 is 15 residues long. The germline gives CDR1 SGHTA, CDR2 FQGNSA. V was pared by 5 bases and J by 0 bases, with 3 bases of the junction left unmatched. This CDR3 reads CASSGGQGSGNTIYF. The DNA of the CDR3 is TGTGCCAGCAGCGGAGGACAGGGCTCTGGAAACACCATATATTTT.

This chain connects TRBV5-5 to TRBJ2-7; 7 bases agree with TRBD1. V was clipped by 5 bases and J by 2 bases; unmatched bases: 4. Germline loops: CDR1 SGHKS, CDR2 YYEKEE (reference sequence). The CDR3 is 13 residues long. The CDR3 sequence: CASSGTDPYEQYF. Written as DNA, the CDR3 is TGTGCCAGCAGTGGGACAGACCCCTACGAGCAGTACTTC.

The rearrangement uses TRBV5-1 and TRBJ2-1; 11 bases fit TRBD1. The germline gives CDR1 SGHRS, CDR2 YFSETQ. V shed 4 bases, J shed 9 bases, and the junction held 6 bases outside the gene matches. This CDR3 is 14 amino acids long. The DNA of the CDR3 is TGCGCCAGCAGCCCGGGACAGGGGGATACTGAGCAGTTCTTC. It specifies CASSPGQGDTEQFF.

To note about this clone: A junction end diverges from the germline sequence, so it may reflect a read error. The rearrangement joins TRBV7-9 to TRBJ2-3; 11 nucleotides match TRBD2. This CDR3 spans 16 amino acids. The V gene's germline CDR1 is SEHNR and CDR2 FQNEAQ (reference sequence). The CDR3 nucleotides read TGTTCCAGCAGTATACTAGCGGGGGCGTCGGGCGGTACGCAGTATTTT. Translating it yields CSSSILAGASGGTQYF. The full variable domain, its missing parts supplied by reference TRBV7-9 and TRBJ2-3, is DTGVSQNPRHKITKRGQNVTFRCDPISEHNRLYWYRQTLGQGPEFLTYFQNEAQLEKSRLLSDRFSAERPKGSFSTLEIQRTEQGDSAMYLCSSSILAGASGGTQYFGPGTRLTVL.

The CDR3 loop reads CATSSPGQGSFEQYF. The CDR3 DNA is TGTGCCACCAGCAGTCCGGGACAGGGTTCGTTCGAGCAGTACTTC. V gene TRBV15 combines with J gene TRBJ2-7; 9 nucleotides align to TRBD1. This CDR3 is 15 amino acids long. V lost 3 bases and J lost 6; bases outside the gene matches: 9. CDR1 is LNHNV, CDR2 YYDKDF, per germline (reference sequence).

V and J are TRBV5-5 and TRBJ1-1; no clear D. Per germline, CDR1 SGHKS and CDR2 YYEKEE (reference sequence). The CDR3 runs 14 residues. Between the trimmed V and J ends, which lost 0 bases and 1 base, there was a span of 7 bases. The CDR3 sequence is CASSLGAGNTEAFF. The CDR3, as DNA: TGTGCCAGCAGCTTGGGTGCAGGGAACACTGAAGCTTTCTTT. Complete variable domain (other parts from reference TRBV5-5 and TRBJ1-1): DAGVTQSPTHLIKTRGQQVTLRCSPISGHKSVSWYQQVLGQGPQFIFQYYEKEERGRGNFPDRFSARQFPNYSSELNVNALLLGDSALYLCASSLGAGNTEAFFGQGTRLTVV.

The gene calls are TRBV5-1 and TRBJ2-2, with 8 bases that match TRBD1. The length of the CDR3 is 15 residues. After removal of 5 bases from V and 3 bases from J, the junction contained 6 bases not matched to a gene. From germline, CDR1 is SGHRS and CDR2 YFSETQ. The CDR3 loop is CASSQDRADTGELFF. CDR3 nucleotide sequence: TGCGCCAGCAGTCAGGACAGGGCGGACACCGGGGAGCTGTTTTTT.

The rearrangement links TRBV9 to TRBJ1-2; TRBD1 might be the D (6 bases). Trimming removed 0 bases at V and 3 bases at J, with 12 bases between. CDR3 length: 15 amino acids. Per germline, CDR1 SGDLS and CDR2 YYNGEE. CDR3 amino acids: CASSVAPGQDYGYTF. CDR3 bases: TGTGCCAGCAGCGTAGCTCCGGGACAAGACTATGGCTACACCTTC.

The chain recombines TRBV5-3 with TRBJ2-7; TRBD1 matches at 8 bases. TRBV5-3 falls under the ORF class, with uncertain function. The V and J ends lost 2 bases and 6 bases, in that order; junction bases with no gene match: 10. The CDR3 spans 15 residues. Here the CDR3 DNA reads TGTGCCAGAAGCTTCTATTCCGGACAGGGTGGCGAGCAGTACTTC. Its translation is CARSFYSGQGGEQYF.

This chain links TRBV4-3 with TRBJ1-1; TRBD1 aligns across 7 bases. Germline assignment: CDR1 LGHNA and CDR2 YSLEER. Trimming cost V 1 base and J 1 base; bases outside gene matches: 3. This CDR3 contains 15 residues. The CDR3 sequence: CASSQGTGANTEAFF. CDR3 nucleotide sequence: TGCGCCAGCAGCCAAGGGACAGGAGCGAACACTGAAGCTTTCTTT.

This clone was observed a few times. This chain connects TRBV6-5 to TRBJ2-1; 13 bases align to TRBD2. J gave up 9 bases and V 6 bases, and 5 bases lay outside the gene matches. Germline V gene data show CDR1 as MNHEY and CDR2 as SVGAGI. The CDR3 runs 14 residues. In DNA form, the CDR3 reads TGTGCCAGCAGAGGGACTAGCGGGGAGGTTGAGCAGTTCTTC. Translation gives CASRGTSGEVEQFF.

The V call is TRBV5-1, the J call TRBJ2-3, with 7 positions matching TRBD1. This CDR3 comprises 15 residues. Germline V gene data show CDR1 as SGHRS and CDR2 as YFSETQ. The J segment lost 2 bases and the V segment lost 3 bases, leaving 6 bases of the junction unmatched. CDR3 coding DNA: TGCGCCAGCAGCTCGACCGGGACAGACACAGATACGCAGTATTTT. It yields the protein CASSSTGTDTDTQYF. Complete variable domain (other parts from reference TRBV5-1 and TRBJ2-3): KAGVTQTPRYLIKTRGQQVTLSCSPISGHRSVSWYQQTPGQGLQFLFEYFSETQRNKGNFPGRFSGRQFSNSRSEMNVSTLELGDSALYLCASSSTGTDTDTQYFGPGTRLTVL.

The J gene is TRBJ2-1, the V gene TRBV4-1, with D unclear. The germline V gene has CDR1 MGHRA and CDR2 YSYEKL. V was clipped by 0 bases and J by 3 bases, with 3 bases between them. The length of the CDR3 is 13 residues. CDR3 amino acids: CASSQDSYNEQFF. CDR3 sequence (DNA): TGCGCCAGCAGCCAAGACAGCTACAATGAGCAGTTCTTC.

The chain employs TRBV15 and TRBJ2-5; D ambiguous. The J call may be in error: the DNA end matches TRBJ2-7 better. The CDR3 has 14 amino acids. CDR1 LNHNV and CDR2 YYDKDF come from the germline V gene (reference sequence). The CDR3 protein is CATSRDLTSYEQYF. For the CDR3, the DNA is TGTGCCACCAGCAGAGATCTTACGTCCTACGAGCAGTACTTC.